The T cell receptor beta chain under discussion was sequenced for a study of beta chain features in type 1 diabetes. Study-wide results and caveats: Within each of all four CD4+ subsets, Type 1 diabetes patients had TCRB CDR3s that were moderately but significantly shorter. cDNA-based sequencing might over-represent cells highly expressing TCR. Among patients, naive, central memory and Treg TCRB repertoires appeared more similar than among healthy donors.

As regards this clone: What it recognizes is unknown.

Sequenced material consisted of expressed TCRB transcripts (all of the isolated RNA was reverse transcribed). Clones were read by immunoSEQ multiplex PCR, and TCRdb kept only the in-frame ones, dropping some. The sample includes approximately 44,000 clones, approximately 70% of them seen just once. V shed 3 bases, J shed 6 bases, and the junction held 5 bases outside the gene matches. The CDR3 is 13 amino acids. The germline V gene encodes CDR1 KGHSH and CDR2 LQKENI. The chain is built from TRBV18 and TRBJ2-7, with 7 bases matching TRBD1. The sequence derives from a young woman with type 1 diabetes. Sequences were obtained from Tregs from blood. The CDR3 loop reads CASSPGQVREQYF. CDR3 nucleotides: TGTGCCAGCTCACCTGGACAGGTACGCGAGCAGTACTTC.